The present TCR beta chain was sequenced within a study of shared clonotypes between healthy human individuals. Sequenced by immunoSEQ multiplex PCR; TCRdb stores in-frame clones only, minus some. Among about 490,000 clones listed, over 65% were seen once. This clone was detected ten times or more. This CDR3 is built from 15 residues. CDR1 LNHDA and CDR2 SQIVND come from the germline V gene (reference sequence). The gene calls are TRBV19 and TRBJ2-5, with 7 bases identical to TRBD2. The closer fit of TRBJ2-7 to the DNA end suggests the J call may be wrong. The sample consisted of PBMCs. This sequence originates from a woman aged 35 to 49 in good health. Some clones in this sample may be carry-over from other donors' samples. CDR3 nucleotide sequence: TGTGCCAGTAGTATTGGGTCGGGAGGCCCCTACGAGCAGTACTTC. This sequence encodes CASSIGSGGPYEQYF.